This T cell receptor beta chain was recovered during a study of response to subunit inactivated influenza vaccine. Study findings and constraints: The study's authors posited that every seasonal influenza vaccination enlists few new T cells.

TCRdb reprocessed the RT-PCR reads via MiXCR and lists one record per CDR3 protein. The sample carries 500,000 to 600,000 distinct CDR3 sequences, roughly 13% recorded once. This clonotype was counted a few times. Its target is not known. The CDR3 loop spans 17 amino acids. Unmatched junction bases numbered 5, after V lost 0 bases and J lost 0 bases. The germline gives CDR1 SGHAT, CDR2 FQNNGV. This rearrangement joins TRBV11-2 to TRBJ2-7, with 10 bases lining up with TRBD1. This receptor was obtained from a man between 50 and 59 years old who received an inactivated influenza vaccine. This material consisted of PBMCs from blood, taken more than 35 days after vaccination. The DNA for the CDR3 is TGTGCCAGCAGCTTAGAATTGGGACAGGGGACCTCCTACGAGCAGTACTTC. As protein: CASSLELGQGTSYEQYF.